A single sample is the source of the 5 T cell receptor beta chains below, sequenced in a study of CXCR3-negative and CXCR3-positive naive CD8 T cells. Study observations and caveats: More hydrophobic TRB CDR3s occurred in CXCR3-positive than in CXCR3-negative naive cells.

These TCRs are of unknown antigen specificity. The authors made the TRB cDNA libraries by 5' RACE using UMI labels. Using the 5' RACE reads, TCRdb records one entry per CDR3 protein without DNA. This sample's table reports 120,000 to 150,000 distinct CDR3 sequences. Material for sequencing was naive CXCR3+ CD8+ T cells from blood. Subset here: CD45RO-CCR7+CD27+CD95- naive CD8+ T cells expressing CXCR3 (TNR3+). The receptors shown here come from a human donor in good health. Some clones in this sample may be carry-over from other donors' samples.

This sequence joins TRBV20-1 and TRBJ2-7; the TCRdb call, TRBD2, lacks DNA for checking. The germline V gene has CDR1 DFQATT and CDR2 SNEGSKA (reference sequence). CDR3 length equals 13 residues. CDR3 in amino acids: CSANGAGTYEQYF.

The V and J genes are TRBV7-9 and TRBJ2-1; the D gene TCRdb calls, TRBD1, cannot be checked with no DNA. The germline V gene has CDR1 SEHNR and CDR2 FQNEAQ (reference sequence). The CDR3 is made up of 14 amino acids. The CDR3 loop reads CASSLSGRGHEQFF.

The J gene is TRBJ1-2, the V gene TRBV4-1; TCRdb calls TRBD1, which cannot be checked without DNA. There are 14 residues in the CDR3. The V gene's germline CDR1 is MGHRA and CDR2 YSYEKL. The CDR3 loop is CASSQVGNMGHYTF.

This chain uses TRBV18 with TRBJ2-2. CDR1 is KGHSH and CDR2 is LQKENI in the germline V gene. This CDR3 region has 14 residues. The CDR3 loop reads CASSPWKNTGELFF.

The CDR3 sequence is CAWTPGFLDEQYF. The V and J genes are TRBV30 and TRBJ2-7; TCRdb gives TRBD1 as the D gene, but with no DNA this cannot be confirmed. This CDR3 contains 13 residues. Germline CDR1 and CDR2: GTSNPN and SVGIG (reference sequence).